This paragraph reports one T cell receptor (beta chain). Its antigen is unidentified. CDR3 length: 17 residues. Germline lookup yields CDR1 SGHNT and CDR2 YYREEE (reference sequence). V lost 4 bases, J lost 4 bases, and 12 bases stayed unmatched. The sample is drawn from a study of T cell responses to AZD1222 COVID-19 vaccine. Study-wide points: Reportedly, nearly half of unique spike TCRs recognized epitopes outside B.1.351/B.1.1.7 mutations.

Libraries were prepared by immunoSEQ multiplex PCR; TCRdb keeps only in-frame clonotypes and omits some of them. The sample shows 150,000 to 200,000 clones, 80% to 95% of them seen only once. Samples with a second dose at about 4 or about 12 weeks were pooled together. Sequencing was performed on peripheral blood, taken 28 days after the second AZD1222 dose. The TCR comes from an adult who received the AZD1222 COVID-19 vaccine. The chain is built from TRBV5-4 and TRBJ2-2, with 8 bases fitting TRBD1. The CDR3 region is CASSRFGATGATGELFF. Written as DNA, the CDR3 is TGTGCCAGCAGCCGATTTGGGGCGACAGGGGCCACCGGGGAGCTGTTTTTT.